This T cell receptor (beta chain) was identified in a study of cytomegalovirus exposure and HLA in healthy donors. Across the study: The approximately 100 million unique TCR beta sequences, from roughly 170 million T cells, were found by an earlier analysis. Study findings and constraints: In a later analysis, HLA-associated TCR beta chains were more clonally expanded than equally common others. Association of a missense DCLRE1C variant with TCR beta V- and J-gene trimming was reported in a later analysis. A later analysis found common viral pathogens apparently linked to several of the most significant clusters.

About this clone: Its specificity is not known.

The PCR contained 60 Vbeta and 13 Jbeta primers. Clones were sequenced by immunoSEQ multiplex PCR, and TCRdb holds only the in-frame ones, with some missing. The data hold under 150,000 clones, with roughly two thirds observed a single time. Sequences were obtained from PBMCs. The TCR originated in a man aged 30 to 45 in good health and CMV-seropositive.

The CDR3 sequence is CASSPVKGAGDTQYF. CDR3 bases: TGCGCCAGCAGCCCGGTGAAGGGGGCGGGAGATACGCAGTATTTT. The chain employs TRBV5-1 and TRBJ2-3; TRBD1 matches 7 bases. The CDR3 has 15 residues. CDR1 and CDR2 from the germline V gene are SGHRS and YFSETQ. Losses at the gene ends were 4 bases for V and 5 bases for J; bases not matched to a gene: 10.